This T cell receptor (beta chain) was observed in a study of PD-L1 blockade in urothelial cancer. Across the whole study: Dosed intravenously at 1,200 mg every 3 weeks, atezolizumab was initiated by patients around 2014. Study findings and constraints: Durable benefit was linked to greater 3-week expansion of tumor-associated blood clones.

The CDR3 consists of 15 residues. CDR1 and CDR2 from the germline V gene are LGHNA and YSLEER. The J segment lost 6 bases and the V segment lost 5 bases, leaving 6 bases of the junction unmatched. TCRdb keeps only in-frame clones here, not all; method: immunoSEQ multiplex PCR. The repertoire consists of around 100,000 clones, with roughly 90% occurring once and the leading ten covering approximately 3.8%. Of note for this clone: Its antigen is not known.

Time point given: peripheral blood 6 weeks after treatment start. Source: PBMCs, taken around atezolizumab (anti-PD-L1) treatment. The receptor was isolated from a man in his 60s with urothelial cancer. The chain carries TRBV4-3 and TRBJ2-1; TRBD2 matches 11 bases. This CDR3 is CASSITSGSSNEQFF. The CDR3 bases are TGCGCCAGCAGCATTACTAGCGGGAGCAGCAATGAGCAGTTCTTC.